This T cell receptor beta chain was obtained from a study of T cell repertoires in cytomegalovirus infection. About the research overall: Both recently identified HLA-C-restricted and well-studied HLA-B-restricted CMV epitopes were used in the study. Indications of both CMV infection and matching HLA type were provided by public TCR beta signatures. Study-level points and caveats: CMV-specific TCR beta clonotypes restricted by HLA-C dominated the ex vivo response.

From the reads, TCRdb called clonotypes with MiXCR, one entry per CDR3 protein. Of around 570,000 distinct CDR3 sequences in the sample, about 39% were seen once. This clonotype was seen a handful of times. What it binds is not known. The CDR3 is 16 amino acids. The V gene lost 2 bases and the J gene lost 0 bases, with 10 bases spanning the gap. The germline V gene encodes CDR1 SGHVS and CDR2 FQNEAQ. The input for sequencing was cultured PBMCs, taken from culture after CMV antigen stimulation. The receptor's source is a human donor in good health (CMV status not recorded). Some clones in this sample may be carry-over from other donors' samples. The chain is built from TRBV7-8 and TRBJ1-4; the D is unclear. CDR3 DNA: TGTGCCAGCAGCTTAAGAGACACCACAACTAATGAAAAACTGTTTTTT. Translating gives CASSLRDTTTNEKLFF. The whole variable domain, filled in from reference TRBV7-8 and TRBJ1-4, reads GAGVSQSPRYKVAKRGQDVALRCDPISGHVSLFWYQQALGQGPEFLTYFQNEAQLDKSGLPSDRFFAERPEGSVSTLKIQRTQQEDSAVYLCASSLRDTTTNEKLFFGSGTQLSVL.